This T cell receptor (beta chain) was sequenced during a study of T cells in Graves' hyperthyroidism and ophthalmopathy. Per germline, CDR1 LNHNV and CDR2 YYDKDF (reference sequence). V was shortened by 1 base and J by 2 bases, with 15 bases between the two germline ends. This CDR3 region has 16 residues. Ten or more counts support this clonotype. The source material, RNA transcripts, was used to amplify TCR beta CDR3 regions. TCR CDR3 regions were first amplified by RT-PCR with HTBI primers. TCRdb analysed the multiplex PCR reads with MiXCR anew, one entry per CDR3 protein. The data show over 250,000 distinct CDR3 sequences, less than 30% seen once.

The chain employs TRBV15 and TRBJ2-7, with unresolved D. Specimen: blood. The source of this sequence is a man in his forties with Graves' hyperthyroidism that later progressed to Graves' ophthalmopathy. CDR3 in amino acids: CATSRGAQRSPYEQYF. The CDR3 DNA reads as TGTGCCACCAGCAGAGGCGCTCAGCGATCCCCCTACGAGCAGTACTTC. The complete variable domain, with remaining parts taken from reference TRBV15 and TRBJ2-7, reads DAMVIQNPRYQVTQFGKPVTLSCSQTLNHNVMYWYQQKSSQAPKLLFHYYDKDFNNEADTPDNFQSRRPNTSFCFLDIRSPGLGDTAMYLCATSRGAQRSPYEQYFGPGTRLTVT.